This TCR beta chain appears in the sequencing data of a study of blood T cell repertoires in COVID-19. Assay: immunoSEQ multiplex PCR; the TCRdb copy retains only in-frame clones and omits some. The sample consists of 210,000 or so clones, 70% to 90% of them appearing once. Germline V gives CDR1 SNHLY, CDR2 FYNNEI. The CDR3 consists of 15 residues. Trimming pared 6 bases from V and 8 bases from J, leaving 20 bases between. The sample consisted of peripheral blood. The sequence was collected from a woman in her 70s with active or convalescent COVID-19. This chain connects TRBV2 to TRBJ2-1; a weak D match, TRBD2 (5 bases). CDR3 protein: CASRYRKEGKYEQFF. DNA for the CDR3: TGTGCCAGCAGGTACCGCAAAGAGGGCAAATATGAGCAGTTCTTC.